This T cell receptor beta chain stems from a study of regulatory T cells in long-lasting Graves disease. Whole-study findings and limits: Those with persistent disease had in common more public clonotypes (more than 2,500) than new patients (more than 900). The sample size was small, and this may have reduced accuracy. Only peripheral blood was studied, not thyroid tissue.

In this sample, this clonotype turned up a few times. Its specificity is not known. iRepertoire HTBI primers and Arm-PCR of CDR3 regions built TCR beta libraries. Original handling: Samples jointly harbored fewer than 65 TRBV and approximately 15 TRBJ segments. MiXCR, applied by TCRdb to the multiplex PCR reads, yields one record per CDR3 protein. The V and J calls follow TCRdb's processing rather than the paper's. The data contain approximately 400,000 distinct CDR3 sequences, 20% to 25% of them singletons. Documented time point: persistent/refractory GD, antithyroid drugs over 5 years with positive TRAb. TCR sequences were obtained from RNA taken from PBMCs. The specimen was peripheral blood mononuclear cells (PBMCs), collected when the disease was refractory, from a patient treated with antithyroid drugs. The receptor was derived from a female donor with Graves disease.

The CDR3 sequence is CASRGTGKNTEAFF. CDR3 in DNA: TGTGCCAGCAGGGGGACGGGCAAGAACACTGAAGCTTTCTTT. The chain couples TRBV6-2 or TRBV6-3 to TRBJ1-1; a weak D match, TRBD1 (5 bases). From germline, CDR1 is MNHEY and CDR2 SVGEGT. The CDR3 is 14 residues long. Deletions cut 6 bases from V and 1 base from J, with 12 bases between.